The 20 T cell receptor beta chains presented below share a single source sample, sequenced in a study of blood T cell repertoires in COVID-19. The method was immunoSEQ multiplex PCR; TCRdb's version includes in-frame clones alone and lacks a portion of them. Of 150,000 to 200,000 clones listed, roughly 86% are singletons. Material: peripheral blood. The receptors here all came from a man aged 65-85 years with acute or convalescent COVID-19.

This clone was recorded only once. V usage is TRBV20-1 and J usage is TRBJ1-5; no firm D call. Germline CDR1 is DFQATT and CDR2 is SNEGSKA (reference sequence). The CDR3 has 19 residues. The V end was cut by 3 bases, the J end by 1 base, with 25 bases between. The CDR3 reads CSASSPPGVGRRSNQPQHF. The CDR3 DNA follows: TGCAGTGCTAGTTCCCCTCCAGGCGTGGGTCGTAGGAGCAATCAGCCCCAGCATTTT.

The chain has TRBV13 and TRBJ2-1; 13 nucleotides agree with TRBD2. CDR1 is PRHDT, CDR2 FYEKMQ, per germline (reference sequence). The CDR3 has 17 residues. With 4 bases clipped from V and 6 bases from J, the junction kept 9 bases outside the gene matches. Written as DNA, the CDR3 is TGTGCCAGCAGCTCGAGGACTAGCGGGAGTAGAATCAATGAGCAGTTCTTC. Translating gives CASSSRTSGSRINEQFF. Together with reference TRBV13 and TRBJ2-1, the CDR3 gives the full variable domain: AAGVIQSPRHLIKEKRETATLKCYPIPRHDTVYWYQQGPGQDPQFLISFYEKMQSDKGSIPDRFSAQQFSDYHSELNMSSLELGDSALYFCASSSRTSGSRINEQFFGPGTRLTVL.

This chain links TRBV6-1 with TRBJ2-5, with 7 bases aligning to TRBD1. The CDR3 runs to 15 residues. The trim removed 3 bases at V and 2 bases at J, leaving 6 bases unmatched. The germline gives CDR1 MNHNS, CDR2 SASEGT. CDR3 coding DNA: TGTGCCAGCAGTGACCGGCAGGGGGAACAAGAGACCCAGTACTTC. This translates into CASSDRQGEQETQYF.

In DNA, the CDR3 is TGCGCCAGCAGTGAGCTGGGGCGGGAGGGCCAAGATACGCAGTATTTT. It encodes CASSELGREGQDTQYF. The chain links TRBV10-2 to TRBJ2-3, with 9 bases aligning to TRBD2. This CDR3 spans 16 amino acids. The V segment lost 2 bases and the J segment 5 bases; nucleotides outside the gene matches: 8. CDR1 WSHSY and CDR2 SAAADI come from the germline V gene.

The chain employs TRBV25-1 and TRBJ1-4; 10 positions agree with TRBD1. The CDR3 extends over 14 amino acids. V gave up 6 bases and J gave up 8 bases; unmatched junction bases: 6. Per the germline V gene, CDR1 is MGHDK and CDR2 is SYGVNS. CDR3 nucleotide sequence: TGTGCCAGCAGGGGGGGACAGGGGATAGAAAAACTGTTTTTT. Protein product: CASRGGQGIEKLFF.

This chain links TRBV19 with TRBJ2-7; D is perhaps TRBD2 (6 bases). Germline CDR1 LNHDA, CDR2 SQIVND (reference sequence). The CDR3 spans 19 residues. V was pared by 5 bases and J by 1 base, with 27 bases between. The CDR3 here is CASSPRLVGPQFTSYEQYF. The CDR3 DNA sequence: TGTGCCAGTAGTCCTCGACTAGTTGGGCCACAATTTACGTCCTACGAGCAGTACTTC.

This clone was counted between two and nine times. This sequence joins TRBV5-1 and TRBJ1-2; TRBD1 might be the D (5 bases). This CDR3 contains 14 residues. CDR1 and CDR2 from the germline V gene are SGHRS and YFSETQ. V gave up 1 base and J gave up 4 bases, with 11 bases separating them. CDR3 nucleotides: TGCGCCAGCAGCTTGAGTCCAGGGTCCTATGGCTACACCTTC. Protein sequence: CASSLSPGSYGYTF.

The chain has TRBV5-4 and TRBJ1-1; D remains unclear. Germline loops: CDR1 SGHNT, CDR2 YYREEE (reference sequence). V lost 2 bases, J lost 3 bases, and 11 bases lay in between. This CDR3 comprises 14 residues. The chain's CDR3 is CASSFGTLDTEAFF. The DNA for the CDR3 is TGTGCCAGCAGCTTTGGCACATTGGACACTGAAGCTTTCTTT. Looking up the rest from reference TRBV5-4 and TRBJ1-1 gives the full variable domain: ETGVTQSPTHLIKTRGQQVTLRCSSQSGHNTVSWYQQALGQGPQFIFQYYREEENGRGNFPPRFSGLQFPNYSSELNVNALELDDSALYLCASSFGTLDTEAFFGQGTRLTVV.

The CDR3 DNA reads TGTGCCAGCAGTGGGCAGTACGATGAAAAACTGTTTTTT. Amino acids: CASSGQYDEKLFF. This chain uses TRBV25-1 with TRBJ1-4, with D unresolved. V was shortened by 4 bases and J by 6 bases, with 9 bases between the two germline ends. This CDR3 spans 13 amino acids. The germline CDR1 and CDR2 sequences are MGHDK and SYGVNS. Complete variable domain (other parts from reference TRBV25-1 and TRBJ1-4): EADIYQTPRYLVIGTGKKITLECSQTMGHDKMYWYQQDPGMELHLIHYSYGVNSTEKGDLSSESTVSRIRTEHFPLTLESARPSHTSQYLCASSGQYDEKLFFGSGTQLSVL.

The V gene is TRBV2, the J gene TRBJ2-5, with D hard to call. Trimming took off 4 bases at V and 13 bases at J, with 13 bases between the two ends. The germline V gene encodes CDR1 SNHLY and CDR2 FYNNEI. CDR3 size: 11 residues. This chain's CDR3 is CASSATPLAYF. The DNA for the CDR3 is TGTGCCAGCAGTGCAACACCGCTTGCGTACTTC.

This clone occurred once. The chain is built from TRBV7-8 and TRBJ1-2; D is undetermined. Germline lookup yields CDR1 SGHVS and CDR2 FQNEAQ. This CDR3 region has 15 residues. The germline V and J ends were trimmed by 5 bases and 2 bases, with 15 bases remaining between them. The CDR3, as DNA: TGTGCCAGCAGCCCCCAACTCACGTTGAACTATGGCTACACCTTC. It yields the protein CASSPQLTLNYGYTF. Full variable domain (rest looked up from reference TRBV7-8 and TRBJ1-2): GAGVSQSPRYKVAKRGQDVALRCDPISGHVSLFWYQQALGQGPEFLTYFQNEAQLDKSGLPSDRFFAERPEGSVSTLKIQRTQQEDSAVYLCASSPQLTLNYGYTFGSGTRLTVV.

The V call is TRBV19, the J call TRBJ1-2; D remains ambiguous. CDR3 length equals 17 residues. With 3 bases removed from V and 4 bases from J, the gap between germline ends came to 21 bases. CDR1 and CDR2 from the germline V gene are LNHDA and SQIVND (reference sequence). The CDR3 region has the DNA TGTGCCAGTAGTATCCTTGCCGAAACAGAGTGGGCCTATGGCTACACCTTC. Translating it yields CASSILAETEWAYGYTF.

The rearrangement joins TRBV2 to TRBJ2-2; D might be TRBD2 (5 bases). The V and J ends lost 6 bases and 7 bases respectively, with 6 bases between them. This CDR3 spans 11 amino acids. The germline gives CDR1 SNHLY, CDR2 FYNNEI. The CDR3 DNA follows: TGTGCCAGCAGCCGGGACGGGGAGCTGTTTTTT. It yields the protein CASSRDGELFF.

V is TRBV24-1 and J is TRBJ2-2, with D possibly matching TRBD2 (5 bases). The CDR3 loop spans 15 amino acids. Deletions cut 4 bases from V and 5 bases from J, with 13 bases between. CDR1 is KGHDR, CDR2 SFDVKD, per germline. CDR3 sequence (DNA): TGTGCCACCAGTGACGGGCGGACGGGGACCGGGGAGCTGTTTTTT. Translated, it gives CATSDGRTGTGELFF.

This chain joins TRBV3-1 (or the pseudogene TRBV3-2) and TRBJ1-6, with D perhaps matching TRBD1 (6 bases). The CDR3 sequence is 19 residues long. Germline V gene sequence: CDR1 LGHDT, CDR2 YNNKEL (reference sequence). Trimming stripped 1 base from V and 0 bases from J, with 16 bases between. CDR3 nucleotide sequence: TGTGCCAGCAGCCAAGCGAAAACAGGGATCCTCTCCTATAATTCACCCCTCCACTTT. Translation: CASSQAKTGILSYNSPLHF.

The chain uses TRBV11-2 and TRBJ1-6; weak D call: TRBD1 (5 bases). Germline lookup yields CDR1 SGHAT and CDR2 FQNNGV. There are 14 residues in the CDR3. V shed 0 bases and J shed 9 bases, with 9 bases lying between them. CDR3 sequence reads: CASSLDGGGSPLHF. CDR3 in DNA: TGTGCCAGCAGCTTAGATGGGGGGGGTTCACCCCTCCACTTT.

The sample holds a few counts of this clone. The chain recombines TRBV2 with TRBJ2-7; tentatively, D is TRBD2 (6 bases). The V end lost 5 bases, the J end lost 2 bases, and 7 bases lay between the germline ends. This CDR3 region has 12 residues. The germline V gene encodes CDR1 SNHLY and CDR2 FYNNEI. CDR3 bases: TGTGCCAGCAGTCGGGAGCCCTACGAGCAGTACTTC. It codes for CASSREPYEQYF.

V and J are TRBV19 and TRBJ1-1; D unclear. This CDR3 is built from 13 residues. Trimming cost V 1 base and J 3 bases, with 6 bases left between them. CDR1 LNHDA and CDR2 SQIVND come from the germline V gene (reference sequence). CDR3 residues: CASSIGRDTEAFF. CDR3 coding DNA: TGTGCCAGTAGTATAGGTCGGGACACTGAAGCTTTCTTT.

The CDR3 DNA sequence: TGTGCCAGCACATTACAGGGACCTCACTATGGCTACACCTTC. Its protein is CASTLQGPHYGYTF. The rearrangement joins TRBV28 to TRBJ1-2; weak D call: TRBD1 (6 bases). CDR1 is MDHEN, CDR2 SYDVKM, per germline. The germline V and J ends were trimmed by 7 bases and 3 bases, with 15 bases remaining between them. The CDR3 contains 14 residues.

The rearrangement joins TRBV7-6 to TRBJ2-6, with D perhaps matching TRBD2 (5 bases). Germline CDR1 SGHVS, CDR2 FNYEAQ. The CDR3 spans 15 residues. Trimming took off 2 bases at V and 0 bases at J, with 5 bases between the two ends. In nucleotides, the CDR3 is TGTGCCAGCAGCTTACGGGACTCTGGGGCCAACGTCCTGACTTTC. Its protein is CASSLRDSGANVLTF.